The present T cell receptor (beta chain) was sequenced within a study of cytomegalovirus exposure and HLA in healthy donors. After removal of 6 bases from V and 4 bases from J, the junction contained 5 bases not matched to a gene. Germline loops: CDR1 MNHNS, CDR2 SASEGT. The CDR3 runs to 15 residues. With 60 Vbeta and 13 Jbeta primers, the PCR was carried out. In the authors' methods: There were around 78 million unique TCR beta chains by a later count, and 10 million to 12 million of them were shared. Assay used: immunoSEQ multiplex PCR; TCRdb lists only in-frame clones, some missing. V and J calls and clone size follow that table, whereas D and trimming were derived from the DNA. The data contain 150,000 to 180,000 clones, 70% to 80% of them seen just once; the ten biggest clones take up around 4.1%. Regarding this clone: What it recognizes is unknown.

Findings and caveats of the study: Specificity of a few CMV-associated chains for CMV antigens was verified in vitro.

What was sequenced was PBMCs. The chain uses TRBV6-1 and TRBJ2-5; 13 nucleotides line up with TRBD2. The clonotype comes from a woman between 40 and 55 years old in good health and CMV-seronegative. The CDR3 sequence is CASRLAGGPGETQYF. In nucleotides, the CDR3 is TGTGCCAGCAGACTAGCGGGAGGGCCGGGAGAGACCCAGTACTTC.